This is a list of T cell receptor beta chains from one sample in a study of shared clonotypes between healthy human individuals. Only in-frame clones appear in the TCRdb table, and some are missing; sequencing was by immunoSEQ multiplex PCR. This table has 2 million to 3 million clones, under 95% appearing once. Sequences were obtained from naive CD4+ T cells from PBMCs. The receptor set was obtained from a man aged 18 to 35 in good health. Some clones in this sample may be carry-over from other donors' samples. Both conserved end residues are part of each CDR3. Each record gives: J gene, clone size, D gene, V gene, CDR3 DNA, CDR3 protein. D genes are given only for firm matches. Rows give clone size only sometimes, using once, few, many, or a class for an expanded clone.

>TRBJ1-1|NA|NA|TRBV27
TGTGCCAGCAGTCAATGGGAGAGAGCTTTCTTT
CASSQWERAFF
>TRBJ2-7|NA|NA|TRBV2
TGTGCCAGCAGGGAAAGACAGCTCCCCCCCTACGAGCAGTACTTC
CASRERQLPPYEQYF
>TRBJ2-1|NA|TRBD2|TRBV5-3
TGTGCCAGAAGCATGGCGGGGAGGGGCCGACCACGTGGTGAGCAGTTCTTC
CARSMAGRGRPRGEQFF
>TRBJ1-5|NA|NA|TRBV19
TGTGCCAGTAGTTATTGGGGCCAGCCCCAGCATTTT
CASSYWGQPQHF
>TRBJ1-1|NA|NA|TRBV5-1
TGCGCCAGCAGCTTGGAGGGGTTGGCTTTCTTT
CASSLEGLAFF
>TRBJ1-2|NA|NA|TRBV29-1
TGCAGCGTCGCCGGGACGCCGGGGAACTATGGCTACACCTTC
CSVAGTPGNYGYTF
>TRBJ2-1|NA|TRBD2|TRBV6-5
TGTGCCAGCAGTTACCGGGGGACTAGCGGGAATGAGCAGTTCTTC
CASSYRGTSGNEQFF
>TRBJ2-3|NA|TRBD2|TRBV4-2
TGTGCCAGCAGCCAGGGACTAGCGGGAGGGTCAGATACGCAGTATTTT
CASSQGLAGGSDTQYF
>TRBJ1-2|NA|NA|TRBV5-1
TGCGCCAGCAGCGAACAGGGACGAATCTATGGCTACACCTTC
CASSEQGRIYGYTF
>TRBJ2-5|few|NA|TRBV5-1
TGCGCCAGCAGCCTCCAAGAGACCCAGTACTTC
CASSLQETQYF
>TRBJ1-2|NA|NA|TRBV30
TGTGCCTGGAGTGGATCGCGGGGCTACACCTTC
CAWSGSRGYTF
>TRBJ2-7|NA|TRBD1|TRBV4-3
TGCGCCAGCAGCCAAGGACAGGGGGCCCTCTACGAGCAGTACTTC
CASSQGQGALYEQYF
>TRBJ2-3|NA|TRBD2|TRBV19
TGTGCCACCGCCGATCTAGCGGGAGTCACAGATACGCAGTATTTT
CATADLAGVTDTQYF